This TCR beta chain was documented in a study of CD8 T cells in Susac syndrome. The wider study: Patients with Susac syndrome, at blood draw, were therapy-naive, on corticosteroids, or on intravenous immunoglobulin alone.

The table lists this clonotype with a count of one. CDR1 is SGHRS and CDR2 is YFSETQ in the germline V gene. The CDR3 extends over 15 amino acids. V shed 0 bases and J 4 bases; nucleotides not matched to a gene: 3. cDNA came from around 0.54 to 1 ug RNA primed by random hexamers. TCRdb re-derived calls from the immunoSEQ multiplex PCR reads in MiXCR, one entry per CDR3 protein. The table has 150,000 to 200,000 distinct CDR3 sequences, roughly 94% seen once; the top ten hold 0.095% to 0.13%. The chain has TRBV5-1 and TRBJ1-4, with 7 bases identical to TRBD1. This clonotype originated in a human donor with Susac syndrome. The specimen was CD4+ T cells from PBMCs. The CDR3 DNA is TGCGCCAGCAGCTTGGAGCCAGGGGGTAATGAAAAACTGTTTTTT. Translation gives CASSLEPGGNEKLFF.